Presented here are 26 T cell receptor beta chains from one specimen sequenced in a study of cytomegalovirus exposure and HLA in healthy donors (dated by TCRdb to about 2017). Libraries were constructed by the immunoSEQ multiplex PCR assay. The multiplex PCR relied on a mix of 60 forward primers for TCR Vbeta segments and 13 reverse primers for TCR Jbeta segments. TCRdb took this table from immuneACCESS and kept in-frame rearrangements with V and J called. Such tables lack part of the clones; where checked against another copy, unresolved V genes explain under half of the gap, and the rest is unexplained. The table kept for this sample lists about 130,000 clones. The ten largest account for roughly 2% of the sample. Sequences were obtained from PBMCs. The origin of the receptors is a woman aged 55-75 years in good health and CMV-seronegative.

The chain employs TRBV6-5 and TRBJ2-2; the D gene is possibly TRBD1 (6 bases). The V and J ends lost 10 bases and 6 bases respectively, with 21 bases between them. This CDR3 is built from 15 residues. Germline V gives CDR1 MNHEY, CDR2 SVGAGI. CDR3 bases: TGTGCCACACTACCTCAGGGGTCTAACGCCGGGGAGCTGTTTTTT. Its translation is CATLPQGSNAGELFF.

For this clone: At one end the junction does not follow the germline gene, possibly because of a read error. V and J are TRBV6-1 and TRBJ2-7, with 7 bases matching TRBD1. The CDR3 is 18 residues long. Per the germline V gene, CDR1 is MNHNS and CDR2 is SASEGT. CDR3 in amino acids: CASSEVDEPGQLSYEQYF. The CDR3 DNA reads TGTGCCAGCAGCGAAGTTGATGAACCGGGACAGCTATCCTACGAGCAGTACTTC.

The chain carries TRBV7-6 and TRBJ1-4; TRBD1 is a possible D gene (5 bases). Germline V gene lookup returns CDR1 SGHVS and CDR2 FNYEAQ. There are 16 residues in the CDR3. V lost 5 bases, J lost 7 bases, and 20 bases lay in between. The DNA for the CDR3 is TGTGCCAGCAGCACGGGTGTTTATGGGGCAGGTGAAAAACTGTTTTTT. Protein: CASSTGVYGAGEKLFF.

The chain employs TRBV5-8 and TRBJ2-2; TRBD1 might be the D (6 bases). CDR3 length: 16 amino acids. The V gene lost 2 bases and the J gene lost 4 bases, with 15 bases spanning the gap. Germline values: CDR1 SGHTS, CDR2 YDEGEE. The CDR3 coding sequence is TGTGCCAGCAGCTTCGGGACATATCTAACCACCGGGGAGCTGTTTTTT. It specifies CASSFGTYLTTGELFF.

The chain employs TRBV2 and TRBJ2-2; D remains ambiguous. Germline loops: CDR1 SNHLY, CDR2 FYNNEI. The germline V and J ends were trimmed by 5 bases and 7 bases, with 5 bases remaining between them. The CDR3 consists of 11 residues. CDR3 loop: CASSYSGELFF. In DNA form, the CDR3 reads TGTGCCAGCAGTTATAGCGGGGAGCTGTTTTTT.

V and J are TRBV5-1 and TRBJ1-2; no clear D gene. In germline, CDR1 is SGHRS, CDR2 YFSETQ. The CDR3 totals 9 residues. With 10 bases removed from V and 8 bases from J, the gap between germline ends came to 9 bases. DNA for the CDR3: TGCGCCGGCCCTCAAGGCTACACCTTC. Protein: CAGPQGYTF.

The V call is TRBV7-3, the J call TRBJ2-7; TRBD2 might be the D (6 bases). Trimming cost V 1 base and J 4 bases, with 14 bases left between them. This CDR3 is built from 15 residues. Per the germline V gene, CDR1 is SGHTA and CDR2 is FQGTGA. CDR3 nucleotides: TGTGCCAGCAGCTTAAATAGCGGAAAGGGGTACGAGCAGTACTTC. Protein sequence: CASSLNSGKGYEQYF.

V usage is TRBV4-1 and J usage is TRBJ1-5; possible D gene TRBD1, 6 bases. Germline V gene data show CDR1 as MGHRA and CDR2 as YSYEKL. Trimming stripped 1 base from V and 0 bases from J, with 13 bases between. The CDR3 consists of 17 residues. The DNA of the CDR3 is TGCGCCAGCAGCCAAGCCCGGGACACCTCTAGCAATCAGCCCCAGCATTTT. Its translation: CASSQARDTSSNQPQHF.

The chain is built from TRBV7-8 and TRBJ2-1, with D possibly being TRBD1 (5 bases). The CDR3 length is 15 residues. Germline CDR1 and CDR2: SGHVS and FQNEAQ. V was pared by 5 bases and J by 8 bases, with 19 bases between. In DNA, the CDR3 is TGTGCCAGCAGCCCAGGGTCTCTACTTACGCATGAGCAGTTCTTC. Amino acids: CASSPGSLLTHEQFF. The variable domain in full, with the rest retrieved from reference TRBV7-8 and TRBJ2-1, is GAGVSQSPRYKVAKRGQDVALRCDPISGHVSLFWYQQALGQGPEFLTYFQNEAQLDKSGLPSDRFFAERPEGSVSTLKIQRTQQEDSAVYLCASSPGSLLTHEQFFGPGTRLTVL.

CDR3 sequence: CASSVGWTGSGNTIYF. The CDR3 nucleotides are TGTGCCAGCAGCGTAGGCTGGACAGGCTCTGGAAACACCATATATTTT. The J gene is TRBJ1-3, the V gene TRBV9; 7 positions agree with TRBD1. Germline values: CDR1 SGDLS, CDR2 YYNGEE. V lost 0 bases and J lost 0; bases outside the gene matches: 3. This CDR3 has 16 residues.

The V gene is TRBV6-5, the J gene TRBJ1-1, with TRBD1 as a possible D gene (6 bases). The CDR3 has 13 amino acids. Trimming cost V 6 bases and J 3 bases, with 11 bases left between them. The V gene's germline CDR1 is MNHEY and CDR2 SVGAGI. CDR3 nucleotide sequence: TGTGCCAGCAGCTACGGGGGCGACACTGAAGCTTTCTTT. Its translation: CASSYGGDTEAFF.

The rearrangement uses TRBV28 and TRBJ1-5; unclear D gene. The CDR3 sequence is 13 residues long. V lost 7 bases and J lost 1, with 8 bases in between. Germline V gene lookup returns CDR1 MDHEN and CDR2 SYDVKM. The CDR3 DNA reads as TGTGCCAGCACAGGTCTAAGCAATCAGCCCCAGCATTTT. It specifies CASTGLSNQPQHF.

This chain links TRBV11-3 with TRBJ2-7; D is ambiguous. V lost 3 bases to trimming and J lost 2 bases, with 8 bases between them. CDR1 and CDR2 from the germline V gene are SGHNT and YENEEA. The CDR3 extends over 13 amino acids. The CDR3 DNA is TGTGCCAGCAGCTTTGGAGCAGCCTACGAGCAGTACTTC. Its translation: CASSFGAAYEQYF. The full variable domain, in which reference TRBV11-3 and TRBJ2-7 provide the parts outside the CDR3, is EAGVVQSPRYKIIEKKQPVAFWCNPISGHNTLYWYLQNLGQGPELLIRYENEEAVDDSQLPKDRFSAERLKGVDSTLKIQPAELGDSAVYLCASSFGAAYEQYFGPGTRLTVT.

V gene TRBV6-1 combines with J gene TRBJ1-6; 9 positions match TRBD1. Germline lookup yields CDR1 MNHNS and CDR2 SASEGT. The CDR3 runs 17 residues. The V and J ends lost 0 bases and 10 bases, in that order; junction bases with no gene match: 10. CDR3 amino acids: CASSEALQGASGSPLHF. As DNA, the CDR3 is TGTGCCAGCAGTGAAGCGCTACAGGGGGCAAGCGGATCACCCCTCCACTTT.

This rearrangement joins TRBV6-4 to TRBJ1-1; TRBD1 agrees at 10 bases. Germline V gives CDR1 MRHNA, CDR2 SNTAGT. V trimming: 5 bases; J trimming: 4 bases; junction bases outside the gene matches: 7. The CDR3 length is 15 residues. The CDR3 loop is CASSRETGGFTEAFF. CDR3 sequence (DNA): TGTGCCAGCAGTCGTGAGACAGGGGGCTTCACTGAAGCTTTCTTT.

The chain uses TRBV5-1 and TRBJ2-5, with TRBD2 matching over 8 bases. The DNA end lines up better with TRBJ2-7; the J call may be wrong. Germline V gives CDR1 SGHRS, CDR2 YFSETQ. The CDR3 loop spans 13 amino acids. The CDR3 protein is CASRGLVIHEQYF. CDR3 in DNA: TGCGCCAGCAGGGGACTAGTCATCCACGAGCAGTACTTC.

The CDR3 nucleotides are TGTGCCACCAGCAGTTCGTACACCCCTGTTGATGGCTACACCTTC. This codes for CATSSSYTPVDGYTF. The chain uses TRBV15 and TRBJ1-2; D uncertain. This CDR3 comprises 15 residues. Germline CDR1 and CDR2: LNHNV and YYDKDF (reference sequence). The germline V and J ends were trimmed by 3 bases and 6 bases, with 17 bases remaining between them.

The V gene is TRBV2, the J gene TRBJ2-7, with D unresolved. In germline, CDR1 is SNHLY, CDR2 FYNNEI. V lost 3 bases and J lost 1, with 10 bases in between. The CDR3 consists of 14 residues. The CDR3 region has the DNA TGTGCCAGCAGTGATAGCCGCGGTTCCTACGAGCAGTACTTC. It translates to CASSDSRGSYEQYF. Full variable domain (outside the CDR3, taken from reference TRBV2 and TRBJ2-7): EPEVTQTPSHQVTQMGQEVILRCVPISNHLYFYWYRQILGQKVEFLVSFYNNEISEKSEIFDDQFSVERPDGSNFTLKIRSTKLEDSAMYFCASSDSRGSYEQYFGPGTRLTVT.

The chain carries TRBV28 and TRBJ1-2; 10 nucleotides match TRBD1. J was trimmed by 6 bases and V by 3 bases; bases with no gene match: 19. The CDR3 spans 19 residues. Germline CDR1 is MDHEN and CDR2 is SYDVKM. This CDR3 reads CASSFPRPTGGGLGDGYTF. The CDR3 DNA follows: TGTGCCAGCAGTTTCCCTCGCCCGACAGGGGGCGGGTTAGGCGATGGCTACACCTTC.

The chain couples TRBV5-1 to TRBJ1-4, with 11 bases identical to TRBD1. The germline V gene has CDR1 SGHRS and CDR2 YFSETQ. V gave up 1 base and J gave up 10 bases; unmatched junction bases: 6. CDR3 length equals 15 residues. The CDR3 here is CASSLMGQGEGKLFF. The CDR3 DNA follows: TGCGCCAGCAGCTTGATGGGACAGGGGGAGGGAAAACTGTTTTTT.

V gene TRBV29-1 combines with J gene TRBJ2-1; TRBD2 is a possible D gene (7 bases). The ends were cut back, 7 bases at V and 6 bases at J, with 22 bases in the middle. Germline assignment: CDR1 SQVTM and CDR2 ANQGSEA. This CDR3 is 15 amino acids long. The chain's CDR3 is CSASRGGVRGNEQFF. In DNA form, the CDR3 reads TGCAGCGCCTCCAGGGGAGGGGTCAGGGGCAATGAGCAGTTCTTC.

This chain joins TRBV7-3 and TRBJ2-2; the D gene is possibly TRBD1 (5 bases). The CDR3 spans 16 residues. V was cut by 4 bases and J by 1 base, with 13 bases left in between. Germline V lookup: CDR1 SGHTA, CDR2 FQGTGA. CDR3 amino acids: CASSSPQGLNTGELFF. The CDR3 nucleotides read TGTGCCAGCAGCTCCCCCCAGGGCCTGAACACCGGGGAGCTGTTTTTT. The full variable domain, rest sourced from reference TRBV7-3 and TRBJ2-2, is GAGVSQTPSNKVTEKGKYVELRCDPISGHTALYWYRQSLGQGPEFLIYFQGTGAADDSGLPNDRFFAVRPEGSVSTLKIQRTERGDSAVYLCASSSPQGLNTGELFFGEGSRLTVL.

The V call is TRBV5-6, the J call TRBJ2-1; no firm D call. V dropped 2 bases and J dropped 8 bases, with 5 bases sitting between them. The CDR3 extends over 11 amino acids. The germline V gene has CDR1 SGHDT and CDR2 YYEEEE. DNA for the CDR3: TGTGCCAGCAGCTTTTCCTATGAGCAGTTCTTC. It yields the protein CASSFSYEQFF.

This chain connects TRBV9 to TRBJ2-6; D is unresolved. The CDR3 length is 16 residues. Germline CDR1 and CDR2: SGDLS and YYNGEE. Trimming stripped 0 bases from V and 0 bases from J, with 7 bases between. The CDR3 nucleotides read TGTGCCAGCAGCGTAGGGTACGGCTCTGGGGCCAACGTCCTGACTTTC. It specifies CASSVGYGSGANVLTF.

This chain links TRBV18 with TRBJ1-1; TRBD1 agrees at 8 bases. The CDR3 spans 15 residues. V shed 4 bases and J 5 bases; nucleotides not matched to a gene: 9. Germline V gene data show CDR1 as KGHSH and CDR2 as LQKENI. CDR3 nucleotides: TGTGCCAGCTCACAAAACCAGGGGGCTGGGACTGAAGCTTTCTTT. Translated, it gives CASSQNQGAGTEAFF.

V gene TRBV5-4 combines with J gene TRBJ1-1, with D uncertain. The CDR3 spans 12 residues. V was trimmed by 4 bases and J by 0 bases, leaving 4 bases between them. Germline CDR1 SGHNT, CDR2 YYREEE (reference sequence). In DNA form, the CDR3 reads TGTGCCAGCAGCCTAGTGAACACTGAAGCTTTCTTT. This encodes CASSLVNTEAFF.